The source of this T cell receptor beta chain is a study of Ad26.COV2.S vaccination and SARS-CoV-2 variants. Per the germline V gene, CDR1 is GTSNPN and CDR2 is SVGIG (reference sequence). Losses at the gene ends were 2 bases for V and 5 bases for J; bases not matched to a gene: 10. The CDR3 runs 15 residues. Treatment given: roughly 18 received Ad26.COV2.S at low or high dose, single or two shots; a few received placebo; per-sample allocation not given. Sampling occurred on day 63 after the first vaccine or placebo injection. The table came from immunoSEQ multiplex PCR; TCRdb's copy has only in-frame clones and leaves some out. The sample contains just over 350,000 clones, 80% to 90% of which appear only once.

The genes are TRBV30 and TRBJ1-2; 8 bases map to TRBD1. The sequences come from peripheral blood, collected in a trial of Ad26.COV2.S vaccine versus placebo. This TCR was recovered from a person aged 18-65 years who received the Ad26.COV2.S COVID-19 vaccine or a placebo. The CDR3 sequence is CAWSQPGQEYYGYTF. The CDR3 coding sequence is TGTGCCTGGAGTCAACCGGGACAGGAGTATTATGGCTACACCTTC.